The rows below give T cell receptor beta chains drawn from one sample of a study of cytomegalovirus exposure and HLA in healthy donors. Assay: immunoSEQ multiplex PCR; the TCRdb copy retains only in-frame clones and omits some. The table includes around 120,000 clones, 80% detected once. Specimen: PBMCs. These receptors all come from a man aged 25 to 45 in good health and CMV-seronegative. Each CDR3 is given with its conserved first and last residue. A D gene is named only where the DNA matches it firmly. Clone sizes are given selectively: once, few, many, or a class where the clone is expanded.

d_call	clone_size	j_call	v_call	cdr3_aa	cdr3_nt
-	-	TRBJ1-2	TRBV6-5	CASSYEGQTYGYTF	TGTGCCAGCAGTTACGAGGGACAAACTTATGGCTACACCTTC
TRBD2	few	TRBJ2-5	TRBV30	CAWSVGSGQETQYF	TGTGCCTGGAGTGTCGGTAGCGGGCAAGAGACCCAGTACTTC
-	-	TRBJ2-2	TRBV28	CASSPFSGGGTGELFF	TGTGCCAGCAGTCCCTTTAGCGGAGGAGGCACCGGGGAGCTGTTTTTT
-	-	TRBJ2-5	TRBV5-6	CASSWARETQYF	TGTGCCAGCAGCTGGGCCCGGGAGACCCAGTACTTC
TRBD2	-	TRBJ2-3	TRBV10-1	CASSESTSLLTDTQYF	TGCGCCAGCAGTGAGTCGACTAGCCTCCTCACAGATACGCAGTATTTT
TRBD2	-	TRBJ2-3	TRBV9	CASSVGASGGDTQYF	TGTGCCAGCAGCGTAGGGGCTAGCGGGGGTGATACGCAGTATTTT
-	many	TRBJ2-6	TRBV4-2	CASRAALVTSGANVLTF	TGTGCCAGCAGGGCGGCCCTGGTAACCTCTGGGGCCAACGTCCTGACTTTC
-	-	TRBJ1-5	TRBV6-5	CASSYSYGGAQPQNF	TGTGCCAGCAGTTACTCTTACGGAGGAGCCCAGCCCCAGAATTTT
-	-	TRBJ2-7	TRBV7-9	CASSFRGVYEQYF	TGTGCCAGCAGCTTCAGGGGGGTCTACGAGCAGTACTTC
-	few	TRBJ1-1	TRBV7-9	CASSLAEGGKMNTEAFF	TGTGCCAGCAGCTTAGCAGAGGGTGGAAAGATGAACACTGAAGCTTTCTTT
-	-	TRBJ2-7	TRBV6-5	CASSSGIEQYF	TGTGCCAGCAGTTCAGGGATCGAGCAGTACTTC
TRBD1	-	TRBJ1-2	TRBV6-5	CASTTGGISNYGYTF	TGTGCCAGCACGACAGGGGGAATATCCAACTATGGCTACACCTTC
-	-	TRBJ2-3	TRBV7-3	CASSFQGRTLGDTQYF	TGTGCCAGCAGCTTCCAGGGTAGGACCTTGGGAGATACGCAGTATTTT
-	-	TRBJ1-5	TRBV28	CASSSPTFQHF	TGTGCCAGCAGCTCCCCTACCTTCCAGCATTTT
-	-	TRBJ1-1	TRBV15	CATSNQKNTEAFF	TGTGCCACCAGCAATCAAAAGAACACTGAAGCTTTCTTT
-	-	TRBJ2-7	TRBV27	CASSRGQKPYEQYF	TGTGCCAGCAGTCGCGGACAGAAACCCTACGAGCAGTACTTC
-	-	TRBJ2-1	TRBV7-9	CASSPLARNNEQFF	TGTGCCAGCAGCCCGCTAGCGCGCAACAATGAGCAGTTCTTC
TRBD1	few	TRBJ1-1	TRBV7-9	CASSLEEGGNTEAFF	TGTGCCAGCAGCTTAGAGGAAGGGGGCAATACTGAAGCTTTCTTT
TRBD1	-	TRBJ1-2	TRBV11-2	CASSFDRGTDGYTF	TGTGCCAGCAGCTTTGACAGGGGGACAGATGGCTACACCTTC
TRBD2	-	TRBJ2-2	TRBV4-1	CASRGLAGGTTGELFF	TGCGCCAGCAGGGGGCTAGCGGGAGGGACCACCGGGGAGCTGTTTTTT
-	-	TRBJ1-1	TRBV28	CASSPSRGGTEAFF	TGTGCCAGCAGTCCGAGTCGGGGGGGCACTGAAGCTTTCTTT
TRBD1	-	TRBJ1-3	TRBV18	CASSPGTARSGTGNTIYF	TGTGCCAGCTCACCGGGGACAGCCCGGTCCGGTACTGGAAACACCATATATTTT
-	-	TRBJ2-7	TRBV9	CASSEGVRAYEQYF	TGTGCCAGCAGCGAGGGGGTAAGGGCCTACGAGCAGTACTTC
-	-	TRBJ2-4	TRBV5-6	CASSLWAGGVNIQYF	TGTGCCAGCAGCTTGTGGGCGGGTGGGGTAAACATTCAGTACTTC
TRBD1	-	TRBJ1-1	TRBV19	CASSSTGDGSGAEAFF	TGTGCCAGTAGTAGTACAGGGGATGGGTCTGGTGCTGAAGCTTTCTTT
-	-	TRBJ2-7	TRBV4-2	CASSQESVKYEQYF	TGTGCCAGCAGCCAAGAGTCGGTCAAGTACGAGCAGTACTTC
TRBD2	-	TRBJ2-7	TRBV4-3	CASSQEILAGVYEQYF	TGCGCCAGCAGCCAAGAGATACTAGCGGGGGTATACGAGCAGTACTTC
TRBD1	-	TRBJ2-1	TRBV27	CASRRTQGVEQFF	TGTGCCAGCAGGAGAACTCAGGGGGTTGAGCAGTTCTTC
TRBD2	-	TRBJ2-1	TRBV28	CASSTRTSANEQFF	TGTGCCAGCAGTACGCGGACTAGCGCCAATGAGCAGTTCTTC
TRBD1	-	TRBJ2-6	TRBV5-1	CASSSGTGYSGANVLTF	TGCGCCAGCAGCTCTGGGACAGGCTACTCTGGGGCCAACGTCCTGACTTTC
TRBD1	-	TRBJ2-7	TRBV9	CASSVGQGDPYEQYF	TGTGCCAGCAGCGTAGGACAGGGGGATCCCTACGAGCAGTACTTC
-	-	TRBJ1-1	TRBV11-2	CASSPRGRDTEAFF	TGTGCCAGCAGCCCGAGAGGGAGGGACACTGAAGCTTTCTTT
-	few	TRBJ2-1	TRBV5-4	CASSPIPGSEQFF	TGTGCCAGCAGCCCCATTCCGGGGAGTGAGCAGTTCTTC
TRBD1	-	TRBJ2-7	TRBV19	CASSLRTGPSYEQYF	TGTGCCAGTAGCCTTAGGACAGGACCCTCCTACGAGCAGTACTTC
TRBD2	-	TRBJ2-7	TRBV19	CASSITGLGSYEQYF	TGTGCCAGTAGTATCACCGGACTAGGTTCCTACGAGCAGTACTTC
-	-	TRBJ2-2	TRBV5-3	CARSGGWYRDSTGELFF	TGTGCCAGAAGCGGCGGTTGGTACAGGGATTCCACCGGGGAGCTGTTTTTT
TRBD1	-	TRBJ2-3	TRBV5-1	CASSLARTGTSTDTQYF	TGCGCCAGCAGCTTGGCGCGGACAGGGACCAGCACAGATACGCAGTATTTT
-	-	TRBJ2-3	TRBV9	CASSVRDISDTQYF	TGTGCCAGCAGCGTCCGGGACATCTCAGATACGCAGTATTTT
TRBD1	-	TRBJ1-5	TRBV28	CASSLGQGGGSGYQPQHF	TGTGCCAGCAGTTTAGGACAGGGGGGCGGATCCGGCTATCAGCCCCAGCATTTT
-	-	TRBJ2-1	TRBV4-1	CASSQEQRSYNEQFF	TGCGCCAGCAGCCAAGAGCAGCGGTCCTACAATGAGCAGTTCTTC
-	-	TRBJ2-6	TRBV5-1	CASKLSGANVLTF	TGCGCCAGCAAACTCTCTGGGGCCAACGTCCTGACTTTC
TRBD1	-	TRBJ2-3	TRBV29-1	CSVEDPLQGASTDTQYF	TGCAGCGTTGAAGATCCATTACAGGGGGCGAGCACAGATACGCAGTATTTT
TRBD1	-	TRBJ1-3	TRBV6-5	CASSRTGDSGNTIYF	TGTGCCAGCAGCCGCACAGGGGACTCTGGAAACACCATATATTTT
-	-	TRBJ2-3	TRBV5-6	CASSGPGADTQYF	TGTGCCAGCAGTGGACCGGGAGCCGATACGCAGTATTTT
-	-	TRBJ2-4	TRBV6-5	CASSYSRSAKNIQYF	TGTGCCAGCAGTTACTCGCGATCAGCCAAAAACATTCAGTACTTC
TRBD2	once	TRBJ2-1	TRBV9	CASSVNLADNEQFF	TGTGCCAGCAGCGTAAACCTAGCGGACAATGAGCAGTTCTTC
TRBD1	-	TRBJ1-2	TRBV6-1	CASLGTVTNYGYTF	TGTGCCTCTCTTGGGACAGTTACTAACTATGGCTACACCTTC
TRBD1	-	TRBJ2-7	TRBV28	CASVGQGNYEQYF	TGTGCCAGCGTCGGACAGGGGAATTACGAGCAGTACTTC
TRBD1	-	TRBJ2-1	TRBV29-1	CSVGQGGLYNEQFF	TGCAGCGTCGGACAGGGGGGCTTATACAATGAGCAGTTCTTC
-	-	TRBJ2-7	TRBV4-2	CASSPRYSGMGEQYF	TGTGCCAGCAGCCCACGGTATAGCGGCATGGGCGAGCAGTACTTC
-	-	TRBJ1-1	TRBV14	CASSQGTAAEAFF	TGTGCCAGCAGCCAAGGGACAGCCGCTGAAGCTTTCTTT
-	-	TRBJ2-7	TRBV11-3	CASSLIIYEQYF	TGTGCCAGCAGCTTAATTATCTACGAGCAGTACTTC
TRBD1	few	TRBJ1-2	TRBV7-6	CASSSGQTNYGYTF	TGTGCCAGCAGCTCGGGACAGACTAACTATGGCTACACCTTC